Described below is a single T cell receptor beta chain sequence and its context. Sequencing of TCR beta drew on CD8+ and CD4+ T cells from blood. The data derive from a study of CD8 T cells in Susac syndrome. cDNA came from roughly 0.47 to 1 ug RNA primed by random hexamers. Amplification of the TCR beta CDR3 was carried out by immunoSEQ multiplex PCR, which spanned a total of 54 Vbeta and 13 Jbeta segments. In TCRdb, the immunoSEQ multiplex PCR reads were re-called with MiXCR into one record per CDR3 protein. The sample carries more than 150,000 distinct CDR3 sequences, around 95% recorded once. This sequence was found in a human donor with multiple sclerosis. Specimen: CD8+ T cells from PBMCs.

CDR3 DNA sequence: TGTGCCAGCAGTGCGTGGGGGGCCAACGTCCTGACTTTC. Protein product: CASSAWGANVLTF. The genes are TRBV6-2 or TRBV6-3 and TRBJ2-6, with D hard to call. The CDR3 is 13 amino acids. Germline assignment: CDR1 MNHEY and CDR2 SVGEGT. Trimming cost V 5 bases and J 4 bases, with 6 bases left between them.